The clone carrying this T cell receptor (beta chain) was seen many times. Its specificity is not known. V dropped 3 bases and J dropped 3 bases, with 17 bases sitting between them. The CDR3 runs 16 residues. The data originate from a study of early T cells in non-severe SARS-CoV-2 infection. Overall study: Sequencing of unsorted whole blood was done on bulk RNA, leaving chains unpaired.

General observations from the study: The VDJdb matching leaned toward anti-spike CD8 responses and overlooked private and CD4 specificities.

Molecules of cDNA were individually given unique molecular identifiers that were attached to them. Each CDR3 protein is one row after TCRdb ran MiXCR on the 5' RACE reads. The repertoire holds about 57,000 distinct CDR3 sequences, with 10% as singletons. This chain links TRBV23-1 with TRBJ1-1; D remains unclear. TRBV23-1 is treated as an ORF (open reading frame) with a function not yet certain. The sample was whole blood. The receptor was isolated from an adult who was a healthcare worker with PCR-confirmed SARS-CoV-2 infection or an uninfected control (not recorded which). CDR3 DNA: TGCGCCAGCAGTCAGGGCGCTGGGGAATGGTACACTGAAGCTTTCTTT. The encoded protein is CASSQGAGEWYTEAFF.